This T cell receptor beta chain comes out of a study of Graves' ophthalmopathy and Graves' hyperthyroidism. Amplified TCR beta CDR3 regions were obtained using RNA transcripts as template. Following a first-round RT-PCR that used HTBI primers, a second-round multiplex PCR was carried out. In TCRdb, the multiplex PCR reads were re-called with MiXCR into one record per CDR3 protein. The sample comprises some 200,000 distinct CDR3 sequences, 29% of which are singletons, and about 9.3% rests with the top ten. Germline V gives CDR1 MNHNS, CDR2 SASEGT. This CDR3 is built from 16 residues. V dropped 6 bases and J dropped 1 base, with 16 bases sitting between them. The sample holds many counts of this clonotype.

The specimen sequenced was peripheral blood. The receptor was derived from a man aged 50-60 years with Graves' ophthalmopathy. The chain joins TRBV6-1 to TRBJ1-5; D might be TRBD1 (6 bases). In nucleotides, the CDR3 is TGTGCCAGCAGGCCTACAGGGTTCCGGAGCAATCAGCCCCAGCATTTT. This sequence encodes CASRPTGFRSNQPQHF.